This T cell receptor beta chain appears in the sequencing data of a study of blood T cell repertoires in COVID-19. This clone was seen at least ten times. V lost 0 bases and J 14 bases, leaving 11 bases between the germline ends. From germline, CDR1 is LGHDT and CDR2 YNNKEL (reference sequence). The CDR3 covers 13 residues. Method: immunoSEQ multiplex PCR; TCRdb's copy keeps in-frame clones and lacks some. The repertoire includes about 210,000 clones, about 79% of them detected once, and about 2.3% sits in the top ten. The receptor comes from a man aged 35-49 years who had recovered from COVID-19. The sequenced material came from peripheral blood. This sequence joins TRBV3-1 (or the pseudogene TRBV3-2) and TRBJ1-6; D perhaps matches TRBD1 (6 bases). The DNA of the CDR3 is TGTGCCAGCAGCCAAGATCTTGACAGGACCCTCCACTTT. Translated: CASSQDLDRTLHF.